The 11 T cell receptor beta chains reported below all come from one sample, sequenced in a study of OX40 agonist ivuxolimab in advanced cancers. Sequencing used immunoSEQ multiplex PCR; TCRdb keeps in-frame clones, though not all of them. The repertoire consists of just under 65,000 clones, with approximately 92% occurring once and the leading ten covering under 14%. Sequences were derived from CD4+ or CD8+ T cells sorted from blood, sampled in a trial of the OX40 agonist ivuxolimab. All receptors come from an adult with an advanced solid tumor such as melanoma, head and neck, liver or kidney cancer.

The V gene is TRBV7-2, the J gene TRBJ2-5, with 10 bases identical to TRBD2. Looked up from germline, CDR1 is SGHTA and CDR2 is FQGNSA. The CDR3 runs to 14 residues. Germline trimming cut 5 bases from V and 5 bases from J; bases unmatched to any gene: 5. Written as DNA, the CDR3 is TGTGCCAGCAGCCAGAGCGGGAGGGCCGAGACCCAGTACTTC. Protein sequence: CASSQSGRAETQYF.

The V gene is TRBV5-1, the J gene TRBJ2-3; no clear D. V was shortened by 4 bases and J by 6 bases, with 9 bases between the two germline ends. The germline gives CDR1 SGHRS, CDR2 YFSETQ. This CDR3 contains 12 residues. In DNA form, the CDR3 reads TGCGCCAGCAGCCCGGGTCGGGATACGCAGTATTTT. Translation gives CASSPGRDTQYF.

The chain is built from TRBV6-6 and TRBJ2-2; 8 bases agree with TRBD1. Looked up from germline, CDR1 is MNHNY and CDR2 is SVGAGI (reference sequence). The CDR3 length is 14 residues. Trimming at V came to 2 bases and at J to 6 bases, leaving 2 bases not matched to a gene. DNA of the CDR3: TGTGCCAGCAGTTACGGACAGGGAGCCGGGGAGCTGTTTTTT. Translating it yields CASSYGQGAGELFF.

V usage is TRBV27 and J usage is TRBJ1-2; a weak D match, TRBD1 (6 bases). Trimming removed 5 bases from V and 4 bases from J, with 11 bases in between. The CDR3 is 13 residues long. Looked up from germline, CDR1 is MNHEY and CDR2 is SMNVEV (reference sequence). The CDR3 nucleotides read TGTGCCAGCAGTCCGCAGGGGCTCTATGGCTACACCTTC. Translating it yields CASSPQGLYGYTF.

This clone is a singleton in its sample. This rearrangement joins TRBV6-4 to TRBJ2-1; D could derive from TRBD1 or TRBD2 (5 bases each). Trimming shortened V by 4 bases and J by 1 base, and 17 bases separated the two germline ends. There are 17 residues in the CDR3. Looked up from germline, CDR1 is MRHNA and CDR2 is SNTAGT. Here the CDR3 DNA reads TGTGCCAGCAGTGTCCGGGAAGGGACGCTATCCTACAATGAGCAGTTCTTC. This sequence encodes CASSVREGTLSYNEQFF.

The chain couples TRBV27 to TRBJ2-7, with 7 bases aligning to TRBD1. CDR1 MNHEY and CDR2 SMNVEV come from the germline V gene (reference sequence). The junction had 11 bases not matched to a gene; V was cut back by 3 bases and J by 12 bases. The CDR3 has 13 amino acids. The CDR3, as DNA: TGTGCCAGCAGTTTCACGACAGGGTCGGAAGCGTACTTC. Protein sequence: CASSFTTGSEAYF.

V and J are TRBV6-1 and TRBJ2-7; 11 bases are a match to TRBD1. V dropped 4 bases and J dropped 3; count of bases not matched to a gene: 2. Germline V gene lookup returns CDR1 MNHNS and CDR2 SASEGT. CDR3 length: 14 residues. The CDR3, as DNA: TGTGCCAGCAGTGCAGGGACAGGGGGCTACGAGCAGTACTTC. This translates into CASSAGTGGYEQYF.

CDR3: CASSPTTGRIAGANVLTF. The CDR3 nucleotides are TGCGCCAGCAGCCCCACGACAGGGAGGATCGCTGGGGCCAACGTCCTGACTTTC. The chain recombines TRBV4-1 with TRBJ2-6; D might be TRBD1 (7 bases). The CDR3 length is 18 residues. Germline V gene data show CDR1 as MGHRA and CDR2 as YSYEKL. V gave up 4 bases and J gave up 2 bases, with 18 bases separating them.

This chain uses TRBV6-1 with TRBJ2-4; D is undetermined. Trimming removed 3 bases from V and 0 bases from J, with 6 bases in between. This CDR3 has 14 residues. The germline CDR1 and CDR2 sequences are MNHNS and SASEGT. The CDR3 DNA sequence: TGTGCCAGCAGTGAGGGCGTAGCCAAAAACATTCAGTACTTC. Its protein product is CASSEGVAKNIQYF.

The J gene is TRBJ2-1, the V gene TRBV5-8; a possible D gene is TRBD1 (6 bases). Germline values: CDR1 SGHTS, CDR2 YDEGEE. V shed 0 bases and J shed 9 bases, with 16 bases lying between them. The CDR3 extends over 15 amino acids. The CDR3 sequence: CASSLAISARGEQFF. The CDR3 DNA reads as TGTGCCAGCAGCTTGGCGATATCTGCCAGGGGTGAGCAGTTCTTC.

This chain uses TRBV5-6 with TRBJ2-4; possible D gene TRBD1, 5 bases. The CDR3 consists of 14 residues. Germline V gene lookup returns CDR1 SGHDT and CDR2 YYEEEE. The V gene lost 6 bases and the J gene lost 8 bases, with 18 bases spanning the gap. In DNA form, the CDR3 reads TGTGCCAGCACTCTCGCCGCAGGGTCGTACATTCAGTACTTC. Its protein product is CASTLAAGSYIQYF. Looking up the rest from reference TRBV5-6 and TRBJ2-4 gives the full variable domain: DAGVTQSPTHLIKTRGQQVTLRCSPKSGHDTVSWYQQALGQGPQFIFQYYEEEERQRGNFPDRFSGHQFPNYSSELNVNALLLGDSALYLCASTLAAGSYIQYFGAGTRLSVL.